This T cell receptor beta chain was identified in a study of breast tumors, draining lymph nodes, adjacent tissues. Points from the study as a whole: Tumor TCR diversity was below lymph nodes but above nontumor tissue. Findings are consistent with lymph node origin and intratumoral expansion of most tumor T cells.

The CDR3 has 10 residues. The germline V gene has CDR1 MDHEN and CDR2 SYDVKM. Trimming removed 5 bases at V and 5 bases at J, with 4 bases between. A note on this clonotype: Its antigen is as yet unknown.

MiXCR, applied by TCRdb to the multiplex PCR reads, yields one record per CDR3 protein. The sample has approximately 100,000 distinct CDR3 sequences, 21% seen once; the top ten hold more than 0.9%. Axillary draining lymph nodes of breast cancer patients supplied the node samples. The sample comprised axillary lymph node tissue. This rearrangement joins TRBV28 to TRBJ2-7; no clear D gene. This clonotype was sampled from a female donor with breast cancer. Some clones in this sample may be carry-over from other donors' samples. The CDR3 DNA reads TGTGCCAGCAGTGTACACGAGCAGTACTTC. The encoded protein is CASSVHEQYF.